This is a list of T cell receptor beta chains from one sample in a study of T cells in Graves' hyperthyroidism and ophthalmopathy. TCRdb fed the multiplex PCR reads into MiXCR, producing one record per CDR3 protein. Of about 320,000 distinct CDR3 sequences detected, about 15% appear once; the ten largest clones hold around 34%. The material sequenced was blood. Receptors originate from a man aged 25-45 years with Graves' hyperthyroidism. CDR3s include the opening cysteine and the closing phenylalanine or tryptophan. The D gene is left open where the match is weak. Expanded clones are given a class, and other clones once, few, many or no size at all.

>TRBD1|TRBJ1-4|many|TRBV5-1
CASSLYGTGGEKLFF
TGCGCCAGCAGCTTGTATGGGACAGGGGGTGAAAAACTGTTTTTT
>TRBD2|TRBJ2-1|NA|TRBV3-1
CASSRQLAGGGNEQFF
TGTGCCAGCAGCCGACAACTAGCGGGAGGCGGGAATGAGCAGTTCTTC
>NA|TRBJ2-2|NA|TRBV7-3
CASSLNGGAAAANTGELFF
TGTGCCAGCAGCTTAAACGGTGGGGCCGCTGCTGCGAACACCGGGGAGCTGTTTTTT
>TRBD1|TRBJ1-1|many|TRBV6-1
CASNWTGPNREAFF
TGTGCCAGCAACTGGACAGGGCCAAATCGGGAAGCTTTCTTT
>NA|TRBJ2-5|NA|TRBV9
CASSRRWDQQETQYF
TGTGCCAGCAGCAGGCGCTGGGACCAACAAGAGACCCAGTACTTC
>NA|TRBJ1-1|many|TRBV3-1
CASSQARWPDEAFF
TGTGCCAGCAGCCAAGCCAGGTGGCCAGATGAAGCTTTCTTT
>NA|TRBJ1-2|NA|TRBV29-1
CSVLQGGGYGYTF
TGCAGCGTTCTACAGGGAGGAGGCTATGGCTACACCTTC
>TRBD1|TRBJ2-3|many|TRBV24-1
CATSDPGQAIDTQYF
TGTGCCACCAGTGACCCGGGACAGGCGATAGATACGCAGTATTTT
>NA|TRBJ2-7|NA|TRBV5-1
CASILNPGTPPGEQYF
TGCGCCAGCATCCTAAACCCCGGGACCCCCCCGGGGGAGCAGTACTTC
>NA|TRBJ2-2|many|TRBV9
CASNLDSNTGELFF
TGTGCCAGCAACCTGGACAGTAACACCGGGGAGCTGTTTTTT
>TRBD2|TRBJ2-3|many|TRBV2
CASTESLAGDTQYF
TGTGCCAGCACAGAGTCTCTAGCGGGAGATACGCAGTATTTT
>NA|TRBJ2-1|NA|TRBV15
CATSRGRGRENEQFF
TGTGCCACCAGCAGAGGGAGGGGGAGGGAGAATGAGCAGTTCTTC
>NA|TRBJ2-1|NA|TRBV27
CASRTGSNEQFF
TGTGCCAGCAGGACGGGATCCAATGAGCAGTTCTTC